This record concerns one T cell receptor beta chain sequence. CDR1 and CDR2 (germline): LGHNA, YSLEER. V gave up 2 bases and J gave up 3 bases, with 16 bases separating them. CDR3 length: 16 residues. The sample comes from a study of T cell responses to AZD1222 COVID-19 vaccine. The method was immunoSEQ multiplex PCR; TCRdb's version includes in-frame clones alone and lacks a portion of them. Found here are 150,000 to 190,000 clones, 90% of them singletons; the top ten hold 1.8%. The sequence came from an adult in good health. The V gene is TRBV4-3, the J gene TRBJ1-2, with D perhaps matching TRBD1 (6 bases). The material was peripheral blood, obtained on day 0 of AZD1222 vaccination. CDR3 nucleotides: TGCGCCAGCAGCCAAAAGTCGGGGGGCTTCTACTATGGCTACACCTTC. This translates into CASSQKSGGFYYGYTF.